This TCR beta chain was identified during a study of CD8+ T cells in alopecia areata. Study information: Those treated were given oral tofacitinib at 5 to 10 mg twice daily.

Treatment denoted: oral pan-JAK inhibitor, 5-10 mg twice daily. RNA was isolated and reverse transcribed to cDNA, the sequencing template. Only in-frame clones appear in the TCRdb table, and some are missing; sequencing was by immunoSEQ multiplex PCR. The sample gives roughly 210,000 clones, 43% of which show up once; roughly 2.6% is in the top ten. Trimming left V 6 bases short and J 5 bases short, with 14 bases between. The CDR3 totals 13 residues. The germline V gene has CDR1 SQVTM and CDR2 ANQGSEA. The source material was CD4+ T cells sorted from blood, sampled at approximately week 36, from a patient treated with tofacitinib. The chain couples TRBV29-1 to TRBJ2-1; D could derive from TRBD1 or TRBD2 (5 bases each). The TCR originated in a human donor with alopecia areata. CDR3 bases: TGCAGCGTGCAGAGGGGATCCGACAATGAGCAGTTCTTC. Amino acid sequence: CSVQRGSDNEQFF.